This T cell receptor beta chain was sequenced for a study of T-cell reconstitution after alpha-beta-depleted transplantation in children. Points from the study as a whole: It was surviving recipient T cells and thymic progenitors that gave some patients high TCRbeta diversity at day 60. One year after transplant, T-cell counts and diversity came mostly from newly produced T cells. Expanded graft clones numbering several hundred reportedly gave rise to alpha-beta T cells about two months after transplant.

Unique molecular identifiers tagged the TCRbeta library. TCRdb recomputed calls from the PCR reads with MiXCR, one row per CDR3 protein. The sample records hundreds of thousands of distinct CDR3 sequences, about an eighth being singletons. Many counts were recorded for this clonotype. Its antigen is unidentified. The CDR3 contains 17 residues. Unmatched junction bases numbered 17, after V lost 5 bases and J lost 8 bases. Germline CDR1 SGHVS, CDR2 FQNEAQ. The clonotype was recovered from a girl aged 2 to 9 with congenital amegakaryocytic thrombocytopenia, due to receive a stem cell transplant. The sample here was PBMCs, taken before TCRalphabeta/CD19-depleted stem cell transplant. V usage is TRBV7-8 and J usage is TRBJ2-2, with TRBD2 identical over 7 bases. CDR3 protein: CASSRFPRREIEGELFF. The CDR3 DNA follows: TGTGCCAGCAGCCGATTCCCCAGGCGGGAGATAGAAGGGGAGCTGTTTTTT.